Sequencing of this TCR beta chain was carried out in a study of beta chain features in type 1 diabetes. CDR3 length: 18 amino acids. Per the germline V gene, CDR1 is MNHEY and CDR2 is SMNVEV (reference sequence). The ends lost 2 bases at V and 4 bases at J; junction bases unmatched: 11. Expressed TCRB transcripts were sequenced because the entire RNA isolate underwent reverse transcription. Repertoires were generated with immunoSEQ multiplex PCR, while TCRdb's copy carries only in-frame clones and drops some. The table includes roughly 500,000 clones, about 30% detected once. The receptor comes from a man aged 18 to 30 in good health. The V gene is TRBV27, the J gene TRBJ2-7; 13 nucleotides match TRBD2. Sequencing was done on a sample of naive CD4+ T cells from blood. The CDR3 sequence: CASSLRTSGSGFIYEQYF. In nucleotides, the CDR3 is TGTGCCAGCAGTTTAAGGACTAGCGGGAGCGGTTTTATTTACGAGCAGTACTTC.